The clone carrying this TCR beta chain has just a few counts. Its antigen is unknown. Looked up from germline, CDR1 is SGHRS and CDR2 is YFSETQ. This CDR3 is built from 14 residues. J gave up 6 bases and V 4 bases, and 8 bases lay outside the gene matches. The TCR beta cDNA libraries carried unique molecular identifiers. TCRdb re-derived calls from the PCR reads in MiXCR, one entry per CDR3 protein. The sample consists of 750,000 to 950,000 distinct CDR3 sequences, roughly half of them appearing once. The data are from a study of post-analysis software for immune sequencing data. As for the study in general: Recorded disease courses covered relapsing-remitting, secondary progressive and progressive-relapsing multiple sclerosis. Some patients had no subtype annotation. Whole-study results and caveats: TRBV5-6, TRBV5-1 and TRBV20-1 were among several TRBV segments more frequent in patients than controls. Batch-matched samples strongly co-clustered by F measure.

The rearrangement links TRBV5-1 to TRBJ1-2, with 8 positions matching TRBD1. The TCR sequence derives from a girl aged 10 to 17 with multiple sclerosis. Input material: blood. CDR3 in DNA: TGCGCCAGCAGCCCGGGACAGGAAGTCAATGGCTACACCTTC. Translating gives CASSPGQEVNGYTF.